This T cell receptor beta chain was recovered during a study of shared clonotypes between healthy human individuals. CD45RO-negative CD8 cells positively selected for CCR7 made up the naive population, which excluded terminally differentiated effector memory CD45RA+ cells. Healthy HIV-negative adults without recent acute infections or vaccinations served as donors. The V and J ends lost 5 bases and 5 bases respectively, with 19 bases between them. This CDR3 has 15 amino acids. The germline V gene encodes CDR1 PRHDT and CDR2 FYEKMQ (reference sequence). As handled by the study authors: Quality scores were absent from the junction-only immunoSEQ sequences, so filtering differed. Some clones are missing from TCRdb's copy, which holds only in-frame ones; the method was immunoSEQ multiplex PCR. The DNA gave D and trimming, while V, J and clone size come from that table. The sample contains millions of clones, just under 95% of which appear only once.

The sequenced material came from naive CD8+ T cells sorted from blood. This receptor was obtained from a man aged 18 to 30 in good health. This sequence joins TRBV13 and TRBJ2-7; D might be TRBD2 (6 bases). The CDR3 protein is CASSQEGGPINEQYF. CDR3 sequence (DNA): TGTGCCAGCAGCCAGGAAGGAGGGCCTATCAACGAGCAGTACTTC.